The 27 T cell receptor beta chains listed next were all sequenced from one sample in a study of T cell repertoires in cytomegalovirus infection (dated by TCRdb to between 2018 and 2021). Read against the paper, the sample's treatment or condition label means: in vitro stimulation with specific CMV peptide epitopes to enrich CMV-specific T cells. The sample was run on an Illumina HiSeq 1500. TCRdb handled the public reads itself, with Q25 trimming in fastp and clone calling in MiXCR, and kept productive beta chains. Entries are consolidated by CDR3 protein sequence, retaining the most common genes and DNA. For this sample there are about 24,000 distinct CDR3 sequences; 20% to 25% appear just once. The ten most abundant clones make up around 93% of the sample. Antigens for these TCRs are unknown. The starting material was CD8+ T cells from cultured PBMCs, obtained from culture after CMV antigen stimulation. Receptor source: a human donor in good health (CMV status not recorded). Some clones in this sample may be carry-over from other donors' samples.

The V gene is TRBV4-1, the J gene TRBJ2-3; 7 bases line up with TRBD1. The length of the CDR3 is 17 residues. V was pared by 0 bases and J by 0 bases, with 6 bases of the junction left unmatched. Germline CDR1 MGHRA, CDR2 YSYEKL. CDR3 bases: TGCGCCAGCAGCCAAGAGTGGGGGACAGTCAGCACAGATACGCAGTATTTT. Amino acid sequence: CASSQEWGTVSTDTQYF.

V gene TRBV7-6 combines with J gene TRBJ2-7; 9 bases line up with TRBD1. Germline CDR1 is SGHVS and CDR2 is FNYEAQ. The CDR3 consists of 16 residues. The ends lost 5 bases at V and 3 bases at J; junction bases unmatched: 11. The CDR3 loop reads CASSISPGTGSYEQYF. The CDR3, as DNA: TGTGCCAGCAGCATATCTCCCGGGACAGGGAGCTACGAGCAGTACTTC.

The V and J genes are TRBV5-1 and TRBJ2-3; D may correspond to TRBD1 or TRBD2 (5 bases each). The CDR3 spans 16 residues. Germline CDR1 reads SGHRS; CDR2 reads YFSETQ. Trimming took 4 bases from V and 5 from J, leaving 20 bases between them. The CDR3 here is CASSPHGTEWVDTQYF. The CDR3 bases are TGCGCCAGCAGCCCACATGGGACGGAATGGGTAGATACGCAGTATTTT.

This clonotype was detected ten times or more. Here the CDR3 DNA reads TGTGCCAGCAGCTTACCATTGCGGGGAGTGTACCAAGAGACCCAGTACTTC. This gives the protein CASSLPLRGVYQETQYF. The rearrangement joins TRBV7-2 to TRBJ2-5; D is possibly TRBD2 (6 bases). Germline-derived CDR1 and CDR2 are SGHTA and FQGNSA. The CDR3 runs 17 residues. V was pared by 2 bases and J by 0 bases, with 16 bases between. The variable domain in full, completed from reference TRBV7-2 and TRBJ2-5, reads GAGVSQSPSNKVTEKGKDVELRCDPISGHTALYWYRQSLGQGLEFLIYFQGNSAPDKSGLPSDRFSAERTGGSVSTLTIQRTQQEDSAVYLCASSLPLRGVYQETQYFGPGTRLLVL.

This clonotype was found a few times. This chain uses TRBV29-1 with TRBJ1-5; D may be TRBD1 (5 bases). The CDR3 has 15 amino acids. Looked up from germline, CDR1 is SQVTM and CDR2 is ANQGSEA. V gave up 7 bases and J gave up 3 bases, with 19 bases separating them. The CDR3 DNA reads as TGCAGCGCAGCAGTAACCCTCGGGGCCAATCAGCCCCAGCATTTT. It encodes CSAAVTLGANQPQHF.

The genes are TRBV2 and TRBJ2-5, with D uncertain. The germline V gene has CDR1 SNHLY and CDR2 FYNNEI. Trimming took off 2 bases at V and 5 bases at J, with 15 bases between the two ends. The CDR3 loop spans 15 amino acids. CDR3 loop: CASSEYETLDETQYF. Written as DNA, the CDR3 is TGTGCCAGCAGTGAATATGAGACTTTGGACGAGACCCAGTACTTC.

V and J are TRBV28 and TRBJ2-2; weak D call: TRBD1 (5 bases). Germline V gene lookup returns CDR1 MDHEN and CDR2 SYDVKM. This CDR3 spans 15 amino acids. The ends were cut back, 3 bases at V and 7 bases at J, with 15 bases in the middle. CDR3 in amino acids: CASSLYQGDSGELFF. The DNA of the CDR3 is TGTGCCAGCAGTTTGTATCAGGGCGATAGCGGGGAGCTGTTTTTT. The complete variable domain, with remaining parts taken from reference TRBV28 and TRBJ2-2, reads DVKVTQSSRYLVKRTGEKVFLECVQDMDHENMFWYRQDPGLGLRLIYFSYDVKMKEKGDIPEGYSVSREKKERFSLILESASTNQTSMYLCASSLYQGDSGELFFGEGSRLTVL.

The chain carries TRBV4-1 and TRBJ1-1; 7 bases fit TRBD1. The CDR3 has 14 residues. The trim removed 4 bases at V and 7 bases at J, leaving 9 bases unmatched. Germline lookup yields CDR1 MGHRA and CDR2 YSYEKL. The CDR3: CASSPLGRGFEAFF. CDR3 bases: TGCGCCAGCAGCCCGTTGGGCAGGGGGTTTGAAGCTTTCTTT.

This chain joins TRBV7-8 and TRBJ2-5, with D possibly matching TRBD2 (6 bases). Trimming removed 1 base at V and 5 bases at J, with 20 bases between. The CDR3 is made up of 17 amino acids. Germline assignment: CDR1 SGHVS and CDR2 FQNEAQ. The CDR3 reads CASSLEFFRGIGETQYF. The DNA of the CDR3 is TGTGCCAGCAGCTTAGAATTTTTTCGGGGGATTGGGGAGACCCAGTACTTC.

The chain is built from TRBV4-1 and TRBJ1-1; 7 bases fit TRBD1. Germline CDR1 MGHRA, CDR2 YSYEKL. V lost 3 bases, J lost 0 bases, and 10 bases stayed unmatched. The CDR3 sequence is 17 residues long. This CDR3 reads CASSQEDRVGLNTEAFF. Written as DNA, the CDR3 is TGCGCCAGCAGCCAGGAAGACAGGGTCGGGTTGAACACTGAAGCTTTCTTT.

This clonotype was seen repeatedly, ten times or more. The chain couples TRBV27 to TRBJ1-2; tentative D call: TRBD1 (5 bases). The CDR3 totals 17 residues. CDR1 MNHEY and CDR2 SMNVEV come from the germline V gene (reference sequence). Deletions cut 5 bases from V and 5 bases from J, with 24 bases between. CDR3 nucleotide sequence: TGTGCCAGCAGTCTTTCCGGCCAACGGGGGATAGGGTATGGCTACACCTTC. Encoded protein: CASSLSGQRGIGYGYTF.

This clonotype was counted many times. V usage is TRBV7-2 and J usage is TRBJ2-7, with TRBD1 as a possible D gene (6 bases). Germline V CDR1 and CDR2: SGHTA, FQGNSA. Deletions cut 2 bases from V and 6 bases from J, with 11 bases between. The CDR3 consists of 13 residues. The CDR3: CASSLTGHLEQYF. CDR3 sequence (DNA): TGTGCCAGCAGCTTAACGGGACATCTCGAGCAGTACTTC.

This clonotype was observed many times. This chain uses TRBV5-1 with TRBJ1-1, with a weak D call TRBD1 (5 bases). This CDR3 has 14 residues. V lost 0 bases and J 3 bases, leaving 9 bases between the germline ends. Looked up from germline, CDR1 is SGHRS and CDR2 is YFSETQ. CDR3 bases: TGCGCCAGCAGCTTGGCCGGGGGATACACTGAAGCTTTCTTT. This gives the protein CASSLAGGYTEAFF.

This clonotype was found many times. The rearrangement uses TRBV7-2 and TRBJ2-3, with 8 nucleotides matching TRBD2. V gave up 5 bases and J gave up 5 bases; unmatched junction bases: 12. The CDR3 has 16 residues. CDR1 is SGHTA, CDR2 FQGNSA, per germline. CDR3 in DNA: TGTGCCAGCAGCCCGACGTTCACGGGGGGGAAAGATACGCAGTATTTT. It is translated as CASSPTFTGGKDTQYF.

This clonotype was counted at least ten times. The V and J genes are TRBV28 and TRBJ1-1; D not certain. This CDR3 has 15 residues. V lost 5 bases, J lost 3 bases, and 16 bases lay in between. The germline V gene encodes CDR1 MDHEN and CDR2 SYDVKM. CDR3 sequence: CASSGMAKAYTEAFF. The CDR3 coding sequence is TGTGCCAGCAGTGGTATGGCGAAGGCTTACACTGAAGCTTTCTTT.

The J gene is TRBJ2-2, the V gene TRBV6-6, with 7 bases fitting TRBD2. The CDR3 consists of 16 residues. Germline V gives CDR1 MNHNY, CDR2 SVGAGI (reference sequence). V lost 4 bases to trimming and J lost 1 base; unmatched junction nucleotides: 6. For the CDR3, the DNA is TGTGCCAGCAGTTCCGGGGTAGCGGGGAACACCGGGGAGCTGTTTTTT. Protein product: CASSSGVAGNTGELFF.

The chain's CDR3 is CASRARDSPYNEQFF. The CDR3 nucleotides are TGTGCCAGCAGGGCCCGGGACAGCCCCTACAATGAGCAGTTCTTC. The chain is built from TRBV2 and TRBJ2-1; 7 nucleotides align to TRBD1. V gave up 6 bases and J gave up 2 bases; unmatched junction bases: 7. The germline V gene encodes CDR1 SNHLY and CDR2 FYNNEI. The CDR3 is made up of 15 amino acids.

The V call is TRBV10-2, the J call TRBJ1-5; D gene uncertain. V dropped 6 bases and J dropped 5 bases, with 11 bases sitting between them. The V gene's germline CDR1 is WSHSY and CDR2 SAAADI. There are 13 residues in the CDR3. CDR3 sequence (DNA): TGCGCCAGCAGCGATACAGAGTATCAGCCCCAGCATTTT. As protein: CASSDTEYQPQHF.

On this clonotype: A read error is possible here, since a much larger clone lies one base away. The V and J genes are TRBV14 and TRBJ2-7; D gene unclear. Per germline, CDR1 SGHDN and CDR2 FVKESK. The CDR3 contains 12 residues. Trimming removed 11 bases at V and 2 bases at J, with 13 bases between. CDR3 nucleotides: TGTGCCGGCTCAGGAGAGACCTACGAGCAGTACTTC. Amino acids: CAGSGETYEQYF.

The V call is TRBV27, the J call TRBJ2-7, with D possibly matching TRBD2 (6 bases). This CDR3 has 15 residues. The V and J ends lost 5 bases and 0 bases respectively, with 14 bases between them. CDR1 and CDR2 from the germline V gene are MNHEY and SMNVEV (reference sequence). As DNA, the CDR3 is TGTGCCAGCAGTAAGGGGACCGGGAGCTCCTACGAGCAGTACTTC. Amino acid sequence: CASSKGTGSSYEQYF.

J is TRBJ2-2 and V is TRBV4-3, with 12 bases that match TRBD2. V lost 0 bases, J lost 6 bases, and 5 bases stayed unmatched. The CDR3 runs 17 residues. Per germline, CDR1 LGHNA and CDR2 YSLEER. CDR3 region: CASSQDRLAGGPGELFF. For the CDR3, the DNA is TGCGCCAGCAGCCAAGATAGGCTAGCGGGGGGGCCCGGGGAGCTGTTTTTT.

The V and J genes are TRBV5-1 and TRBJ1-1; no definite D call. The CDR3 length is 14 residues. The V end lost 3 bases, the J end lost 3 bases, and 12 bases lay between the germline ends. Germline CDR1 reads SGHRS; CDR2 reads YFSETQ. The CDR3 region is CASSWGSSHTEAFF. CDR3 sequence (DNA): TGCGCCAGCAGCTGGGGAAGTAGTCACACTGAAGCTTTCTTT.

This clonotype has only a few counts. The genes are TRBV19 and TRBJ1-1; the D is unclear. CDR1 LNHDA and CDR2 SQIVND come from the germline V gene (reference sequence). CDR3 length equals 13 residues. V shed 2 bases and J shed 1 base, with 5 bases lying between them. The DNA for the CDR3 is TGTGCCAGTAGTATAAGCGGGAACACTGAAGCTTTCTTT. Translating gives CASSISGNTEAFF.

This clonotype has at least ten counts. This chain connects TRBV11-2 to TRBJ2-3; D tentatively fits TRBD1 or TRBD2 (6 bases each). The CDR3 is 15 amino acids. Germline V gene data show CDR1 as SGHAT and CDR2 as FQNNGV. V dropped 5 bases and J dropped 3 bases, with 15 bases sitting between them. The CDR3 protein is CASSLGVGGTDTQYF. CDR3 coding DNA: TGTGCCAGCAGCCTAGGGGTAGGGGGGACAGATACGCAGTATTTT.

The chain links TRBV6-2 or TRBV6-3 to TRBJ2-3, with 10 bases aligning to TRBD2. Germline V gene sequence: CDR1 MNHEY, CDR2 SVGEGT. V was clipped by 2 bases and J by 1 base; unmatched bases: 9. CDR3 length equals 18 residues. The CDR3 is CASSYPALAGAGTDTQYF. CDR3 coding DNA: TGTGCCAGCAGTTACCCGGCGCTAGCGGGGGCTGGCACAGATACGCAGTATTTT.

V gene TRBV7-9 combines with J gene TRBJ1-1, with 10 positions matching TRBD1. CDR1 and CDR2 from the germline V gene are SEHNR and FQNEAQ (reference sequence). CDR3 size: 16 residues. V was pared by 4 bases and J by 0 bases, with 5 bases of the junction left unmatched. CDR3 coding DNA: TGTGCCAGCAGCTCCCCCGGGACAGGGGTGAACACTGAAGCTTTCTTT. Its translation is CASSSPGTGVNTEAFF.

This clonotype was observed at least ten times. The CDR3 protein is CASRETGTGGTQYF. In nucleotides, the CDR3 is TGTGCCAGCAGAGAGACAGGGACAGGTGGGACGCAGTATTTT. The chain couples TRBV6-6 to TRBJ2-3; TRBD1 matches at 8 bases. CDR1 and CDR2 from the germline V gene are MNHNY and SVGAGI (reference sequence). This CDR3 has 14 amino acids. The trim removed 6 bases at V and 9 bases at J, leaving 11 bases unmatched.